The rows below give T cell receptor beta chains drawn from one sample of a study of blood T cell repertoires in COVID-19. Profiling relied on immunoSEQ multiplex PCR, and the TCRdb table lists in-frame clones only, not all of them. This table holds about 160,000 clones, just under 95% found once. Sequencing was carried out using peripheral blood. Every receptor here comes from a woman aged 45-65 years with acute or convalescent COVID-19. The CDR3 runs from the conserved cysteine through the conserved F or W. A D gene is named only where the DNA matches it firmly. Clone size, where shown, is once, few, many, or a class for clones that have expanded.

d_gene,j_gene,abundance,v_gene,len,CDR3nt,CDR3aa
.,TRBJ1-4,once,TRBV4-2,14,TGTGCCAGCAGCCAAGTGGGACTCCAGGAAAAACTGTTTTTT,CASSQVGLQEKLFF
TRBD2,TRBJ2-1,.,TRBV14,15,TGTGCCAGCAGCCAAGGAAGGGGACTATACAATGAGCAGTTCTTC,CASSQGRGLYNEQFF
.,TRBJ2-1,.,TRBV20-1,13,TGCAGTGCTAGTGGACCTCTAGCGAATGAGCAGTTCTTC,CSASGPLANEQFF
TRBD1,TRBJ1-2,.,TRBV7-8,16,TGTGCCAGCAGCTTAATGGGCCGGGACACAGGGGGTGGCTACACCTTC,CASSLMGRDTGGGYTF
TRBD1,TRBJ2-1,.,TRBV11-2,13,TGTGCCAGCAGCCGGACAGGGACTAATGAGCAGTTCTTC,CASSRTGTNEQFF
.,TRBJ1-1,.,TRBV24-1,14,TGTGCCACCAGTGATTTCACTGTGAACACTGAAGCTTTCTTT,CATSDFTVNTEAFF
.,TRBJ1-4,.,TRBV19,15,TGTGCCAGTAGTATACGGGGGGCAACTAATGAAAAACTGTTTTTT,CASSIRGATNEKLFF
.,TRBJ1-1,.,TRBV19,15,TGTGCCAGTAGTATAATACGGGGTCCGAACACTGAAGCTTTCTTT,CASSIIRGPNTEAFF
.,TRBJ1-1,.,TRBV5-6,13,TGTGCCAGCAGCCGCGGACAGATCACTGAAGCTTTCTTT,CASSRGQITEAFF
.,TRBJ1-1,.,TRBV6-6,12,TGTGCCAGCAGTTACCTCAACACTGAAGCTTTCTTT,CASSYLNTEAFF
TRBD2,TRBJ2-5,.,TRBV6-5,15,TGTGCCAGCACCTCGTGGGGGGGAAGACAAGAGACCCAGTACTTC,CASTSWGGRQETQYF
.,TRBJ1-1,.,TRBV25-1,12,TGTGCCAGCAGTGACAGGGGCACTGAAGCTTTCTTT,CASSDRGTEAFF
TRBD2,TRBJ2-1,once,TRBV10-3,18,TGTGCCATCAGTGAGGGGGGTGGGACTAGCGGGACCAGGAGTGAGCAGTTCTTC,CAISEGGGTSGTRSEQFF
.,TRBJ1-6,.,TRBV3-1/TRBV3-2,16,TGTGCCAGCAGCCAAGAAAGTTCGCGGCATAATTCACCCCTCCACTTT,CASSQESSRHNSPLHF
.,TRBJ1-6,.,TRBV18,16,TGTGCCAGCTCACCACCGGGCCGTGGGTATAATTCACCCCTCCACTTT,CASSPPGRGYNSPLHF
.,TRBJ2-5,.,TRBV9,13,TGTGCCAGCAGCCCACGCCCGGGGGAGACCCAGTACTTC,CASSPRPGETQYF
TRBD2,TRBJ2-3,.,TRBV30,14,TGTGCCTTACTAGCGGGAGGGCGGGGAGATACGCAGTATTTT,CALLAGGRGDTQYF
TRBD1,TRBJ1-6,.,TRBV7-8,17,TGTGCCAGCAGCTTAGGGGACCCAGCAGGGGGATTCTCACCCCTCCACTTT,CASSLGDPAGGFSPLHF
TRBD1,TRBJ1-1,once,TRBV7-9,15,TGTGCCAGCAGCTTGCAACAGGGGGCTAGTTCTGAAGCTTTCTTT,CASSLQQGASSEAFF
.,TRBJ2-3,.,TRBV6-6,15,TGTGCCAGCAGTTACATAGGACTTCTGACAGATACGCAGTATTTT,CASSYIGLLTDTQYF
.,TRBJ2-1,.,TRBV7-3,15,TGTGCCAGCAGCTTCTTCCACAGCTCCTACAATGAGCAGTTCTTC,CASSFFHSSYNEQFF
TRBD1,TRBJ1-2,.,TRBV6-5,16,TGTGCCAGCAGTTACTCGTCGTCAGGGGGCGCCTATGGCTACACCTTC,CASSYSSSGGAYGYTF
.,TRBJ1-2,few,TRBV19,13,TGTGCCAGTAGCCCCGACAGTTCTTATGGCTACACCTTC,CASSPDSSYGYTF
TRBD2,TRBJ2-5,once,TRBV5-6,14,TGTGCCAGCAGCCCGGGAGGGGGGCCGGAGACCCAGTACTTC,CASSPGGGPETQYF
TRBD1,TRBJ2-7,.,TRBV28,15,TGTGCCAGCAGGACTACCGGGACAGGTATTTACGAGCAGTACTTC,CASRTTGTGIYEQYF
TRBD1,TRBJ2-5,.,TRBV11-3,16,TGTGCCAGCAGCTTAGGCCTCAACAGGGGTGGAGAGACCCAGTACTTC,CASSLGLNRGGETQYF
TRBD1,TRBJ1-5,.,TRBV28,14,TGTGCCAGCACCCGGACAGGTCGCAATCAGCCCCAGCATTTT,CASTRTGRNQPQHF
.,TRBJ1-1,.,TRBV28,14,TGTGCCAGCAGTTCGAGGGGGACGAACACTGAAGCTTTCTTT,CASSSRGTNTEAFF
TRBD1,TRBJ1-1,.,TRBV15,14,TGTGCCACCAGCAGAGATCCGACAGGGCCTGAAGCTTTCTTT,CATSRDPTGPEAFF
TRBD2,TRBJ2-5,.,TRBV2,16,TGTGCCAGCAGTGAACGGGGACTAGGAATTTTTAAGACCCAGTACTTC,CASSERGLGIFKTQYF
.,TRBJ2-3,.,TRBV30,11,TGTGCCTGGGGGGTGAGAGATACGCAGTATTTT,CAWGVRDTQYF
.,TRBJ1-1,.,TRBV5-4,16,TGTGCCAGCAGCTTCCAGGGGTCGAGCCTGAACACTGAAGCTTTCTTT,CASSFQGSSLNTEAFF